The 23 T cell receptor beta chains reported below all come from one sample, sequenced in a study of T cells in Graves' hyperthyroidism and ophthalmopathy. Amplification of TCR beta CDR3 regions was performed using RNA transcripts as template. The HTBI primer set drove a first-round RT-PCR of the TCR CDR3. Using its own MiXCR run on the multiplex PCR reads, TCRdb lists one record per CDR3 protein. Among 550,000 to 700,000 distinct CDR3 sequences listed, roughly 14% were seen once. Specimen: blood. Receptor source: a woman in her thirties or forties with Graves' ophthalmopathy.

Many counts were recorded for this clonotype. The CDR3, as DNA: TGTGCCGGACAGGGCGCTAACTATGGCTACACCTTC. Protein: CAGQGANYGYTF. This chain uses TRBV6-1 with TRBJ1-2; 8 bases line up with TRBD1. The CDR3 covers 12 residues. Germline CDR1 is MNHNS and CDR2 is SASEGT. Trimming at V came to 11 bases and at J to 0 bases, leaving 2 bases not matched to a gene.

This clonotype was counted at least ten times. This chain links TRBV10-1 with TRBJ1-1; D unresolved. The CDR3 spans 11 residues. Per the germline V gene, CDR1 is WNHNN and CDR2 is SYGVQD (reference sequence). The V end lost 4 bases, the J end lost 11 bases, and 11 bases lay between the germline ends. CDR3 bases: TGCGCCAGCAGTGGATCAGCAGAGGCTTTCTTT. Protein: CASSGSAEAFF.

In this sample, this clonotype turned up a few times. The chain carries TRBV3-1 and TRBJ1-2; 7 bases are a match to TRBD1. The CDR3 covers 15 residues. The trim removed 2 bases at V and 6 bases at J, leaving 9 bases unmatched. The germline CDR1 and CDR2 sequences are LGHDT and YNNKEL (reference sequence). The CDR3 here is CASSQTDRRGNGYTF. The CDR3 nucleotides read TGTGCCAGCAGCCAAACGGACAGGAGGGGAAATGGCTACACCTTC.

This chain links TRBV11-2 with TRBJ2-5; D not certain. V lost 5 bases, J lost 3 bases, and 13 bases lay in between. CDR1 is SGHAT and CDR2 is FQNNGV in the germline V gene. The CDR3 runs to 14 residues. The CDR3 spells CASSLNRVEETQYF. Here the CDR3 DNA reads TGTGCCAGCAGCCTAAACCGGGTTGAAGAGACCCAGTACTTC. Looking up the rest from reference TRBV11-2 and TRBJ2-5 gives the full variable domain: EAGVAQSPRYKIIEKRQSVAFWCNPISGHATLYWYQQILGQGPKLLIQFQNNGVVDDSQLPKDRFSAERLKGVDSTLKIQPAKLEDSAVYLCASSLNRVEETQYFGPGTRLLVL.

The V and J genes are TRBV30 and TRBJ2-7, with 8 bases that match TRBD1. Germline assignment: CDR1 GTSNPN and CDR2 SVGIG (reference sequence). The CDR3 totals 15 residues. The V gene end was trimmed by 3 bases and the J gene end by 4 bases; junction bases not matched to a gene: 11. The CDR3 DNA reads TGTGCCTGGAGGTCCGGGACAGGATGGGATTACGAGCAGTACTTC. This sequence encodes CAWRSGTGWDYEQYF.

The rearrangement links TRBV6-1 to TRBJ2-7; TRBD1 might be the D (6 bases). The CDR3 covers 12 residues. CDR1 is MNHNS and CDR2 is SASEGT in the germline V gene. Trimming left V 6 bases short and J 7 bases short, with 13 bases between. This CDR3 is CASRSGTQEQYF. The CDR3 coding sequence is TGTGCCAGCAGGTCCGGGACACAAGAGCAGTACTTC.

This clonotype was recorded many times. The chain is built from TRBV28 and TRBJ2-4; D ambiguous. This CDR3 has 12 amino acids. With 6 bases removed from V and 6 bases from J, the gap between germline ends came to 9 bases. Germline-derived CDR1 and CDR2 are MDHEN and SYDVKM. The chain's CDR3 is CASSGPGNIQYF. As DNA, the CDR3 is TGTGCCAGCAGCGGACCGGGAAACATTCAGTACTTC.

This clonotype was counted many times. This chain uses TRBV28 with TRBJ2-7; TRBD1 is a possible D gene (6 bases). This CDR3 comprises 15 residues. The V end was cut by 5 bases, the J end by 6 bases, with 20 bases between. Germline assignment: CDR1 MDHEN and CDR2 SYDVKM. CDR3: CASSLRQVSGSEQYF. The CDR3 region has the DNA TGTGCCAGCAGTCTCAGACAGGTATCGGGGAGCGAGCAGTACTTC. The full variable domain, completed using reference TRBV28 and TRBJ2-7, is DVKVTQSSRYLVKRTGEKVFLECVQDMDHENMFWYRQDPGLGLRLIYFSYDVKMKEKGDIPEGYSVSREKKERFSLILESASTNQTSMYLCASSLRQVSGSEQYFGPGTRLTVT.

The CDR3 DNA follows: TGTGCCAGCAGGAAGAGGAGGGGGCAAACAGATACGCAGCATTTT. Translated, it gives CASRKRRGQTDTQHF. V gene TRBV6-1 combines with J gene TRBJ2-3; TRBD1 aligns across 7 bases. The J call is in doubt because the DNA end fits TRBJ1-5 better. The CDR3 is 15 amino acids. Germline CDR1 reads MNHNS; CDR2 reads SASEGT.

This clonotype came up many times. The chain employs TRBV19 and TRBJ1-1; D is unclear. Germline assignment: CDR1 LNHDA and CDR2 SQIVND (reference sequence). This CDR3 is 13 amino acids long. Trimming took 5 bases from V and 10 from J, leaving 17 bases between them. For the CDR3, the DNA is TGTGCCAGTAGTTATAGGACTGTCCTAGGAGCTTTCTTT. Translating gives CASSYRTVLGAFF.

This clonotype was seen many times. This chain links TRBV2 with TRBJ1-2; D gene unclear. The germline V gene encodes CDR1 SNHLY and CDR2 FYNNEI. The CDR3 spans 13 residues. V gave up 3 bases and J gave up 4 bases, with 9 bases separating them. The chain's CDR3 is CASSDTASYGYTF. DNA of the CDR3: TGTGCCAGCAGTGATACGGCGAGCTATGGCTACACCTTC.

The rearrangement links TRBV7-8 to TRBJ2-7; TRBD2 matches 13 bases. The CDR3 loop spans 17 amino acids. The J segment lost 1 base and the V segment lost 0 bases, leaving 3 bases of the junction unmatched. Germline V gene data show CDR1 as SGHVS and CDR2 as FQNEAQ. The DNA for the CDR3 is TGTGCCAGCAGCTTAGCACTAGCGGGAGGGATGTCCTACGAGCAGTACTTC. This translates into CASSLALAGGMSYEQYF.

This clonotype showed up many times. This sequence joins TRBV2 and TRBJ1-2, with D possibly being TRBD1 (5 bases). Germline loops: CDR1 SNHLY, CDR2 FYNNEI. This CDR3 has 15 amino acids. V lost 3 bases, J lost 8 bases, and 19 bases lay in between. Here the CDR3 reads CASSDGFSGSRGYTF. CDR3 in DNA: TGTGCCAGCAGTGATGGGTTTTCAGGGAGCAGAGGCTACACCTTC.

There are many counts of this clonotype. The chain couples TRBV24-1 to TRBJ1-5, with 9 positions matching TRBD1. The CDR3 has 14 amino acids. With 5 bases clipped from V and 7 bases from J, the junction kept 5 bases outside the gene matches. CDR1 and CDR2 from the germline V gene are KGHDR and SFDVKD. Here the CDR3 DNA reads TGTGCCACCAGTGGCGGGACAGGGCAGCAGCCCCAGCATTTT. Translation: CATSGGTGQQPQHF.

This clonotype was counted at least ten times. The J gene is TRBJ1-2, the V gene TRBV7-2, with 7 bases identical to TRBD1. Germline CDR1 is SGHTA and CDR2 is FQGNSA. The V and J ends lost 5 bases and 8 bases, in that order; junction bases with no gene match: 8. This CDR3 is 13 amino acids long. For the CDR3, the DNA is TGTGCCAGCAGCGATGGCAGGGGGTGGGGCTACACCTTC. Translation: CASSDGRGWGYTF.

This clonotype was detected many times. The chain uses TRBV6-2 or TRBV6-3 and TRBJ2-3, with D possibly TRBD2 on 6 matching bases. The germline V gene has CDR1 MNHEY and CDR2 SVGEGT. V shed 0 bases and J shed 4 bases, with 20 bases lying between them. This CDR3 contains 18 residues. In DNA, the CDR3 is TGTGCCAGCAGTTACTCTCCTAGCGACTACCAGGACCCAGATACGCAGTATTTT. It encodes CASSYSPSDYQDPDTQYF.

This clonotype was found many times. This chain uses TRBV7-8 with TRBJ2-7; D possibly matches TRBD1 or TRBD2 (5 bases each). Trimming took 3 bases from V and 6 from J, leaving 21 bases between them. CDR1 SGHVS and CDR2 FQNEAQ come from the germline V gene. The CDR3 contains 16 residues. The DNA of the CDR3 is TGTGCCAGCAGCTTCCTCCGGGACCCCGGATTCGGCGAGCAGTACTTC. Amino acids: CASSFLRDPGFGEQYF.

This clonotype was found many times. The J gene is TRBJ1-5, the V gene TRBV30, with a tentative D call TRBD1 (5 bases). Germline-derived CDR1 and CDR2 are GTSNPN and SVGIG (reference sequence). The CDR3 is 15 amino acids. The V end lost 2 bases, the J end lost 3 bases, and 14 bases lay between the germline ends. The DNA for the CDR3 is TGTGCCTGGAGTTTACGGGGACGGTCCAATCAGCCCCAGCATTTT. This translates into CAWSLRGRSNQPQHF.

The chain couples TRBV20-1 to TRBJ2-2; D possibly corresponds to TRBD2 (5 bases). V was pared by 6 bases and J by 4 bases, with 12 bases between. Germline CDR1 DFQATT, CDR2 SNEGSKA (reference sequence). The CDR3 runs to 13 residues. The DNA of the CDR3 is TGCAGTGCGCCCCTTGCGGGCACCGGGGAGCTGTTTTTT. Translation gives CSAPLAGTGELFF.

This clonotype was seen repeatedly, ten times or more. This chain joins TRBV12-3 or TRBV12-4 and TRBJ2-7; D is perhaps TRBD1 (6 bases). This CDR3 region has 15 residues. Trimming cost V 6 bases and J 6 bases, with 21 bases left between them. CDR3 in DNA: TGTGCCAGCAGCCCCCAAACAGGGTTGGGCTTCGAGCAGTACTTC. Residues: CASSPQTGLGFEQYF.

Ten or more counts support this clonotype. Here the CDR3 reads CASSDGYQPQHF. CDR3 coding DNA: TGTGCCAGCAGCGACGGTTATCAGCCCCAGCATTTT. The chain uses TRBV6-2 or TRBV6-3 and TRBJ1-5, with D uncertain. Germline V lookup: CDR1 MNHEY, CDR2 SVGEGT. Between the trimmed V and J ends, which lost 6 bases and 5 bases, there was a span of 8 bases. The CDR3 is 12 residues long.

This clonotype was counted many times. The rearrangement joins TRBV6-5 to TRBJ2-7, with 8 positions matching TRBD1. V gave up 6 bases and J gave up 6 bases; unmatched junction bases: 1. The length of the CDR3 is 11 residues. Germline CDR1 reads MNHEY; CDR2 reads SVGAGI. CDR3 DNA sequence: TGTGCCAGCAGACAGGGGGGCGAGCAGTACTTC. Protein sequence: CASRQGGEQYF.

J is TRBJ1-1 and V is TRBV6-2 or TRBV6-3; tentatively, D is TRBD1 (5 bases). There are 14 residues in the CDR3. In germline, CDR1 is MNHEY, CDR2 SVGEGT. With 2 bases removed from V and 3 bases from J, the gap between germline ends came to 10 bases. CDR3 DNA: TGTGCCAGCAGTTACGTAGACAGATACACTGAAGCTTTCTTT. The encoded protein is CASSYVDRYTEAFF.